Presented here are 5 T cell receptor beta chains from one specimen sequenced in a study of Graves' ophthalmopathy and Graves' hyperthyroidism (dated by TCRdb to 2016 to 2019). The sample was run on an Illumina HiSeq 2000. TCR beta CDR3 regions were amplified from RNA transcripts for repertoire sequencing. HTBI primers and the Qiagen OneStep RT-PCR kit were used in a first-round RT-PCR, which was followed by a second-round multiplex PCR, size selection and purification. TCRdb redid the processing of the public reads, applying fastp at Q25 and MiXCR, and retained in-frame beta chains. When rows share a CDR3 protein, they turn into one entry using the most common DNA and genes. This sample holds roughly 39,000 distinct CDR3 sequences; roughly 50% were observed only once. About 25% of the sample is held by the ten biggest clonotypes. Source material: peripheral blood. The receptors here all came from an adult woman with stable Graves' hyperthyroidism.

There are many counts of this clonotype. J is TRBJ1-5 and V is TRBV2; possibly TRBD1 for D (6 bases). CDR3 length: 13 amino acids. Germline V gene data show CDR1 as SNHLY and CDR2 as FYNNEI. V was pared by 4 bases and J by 9 bases, with 13 bases between. This CDR3 reads CASSGWGRGPQHF. CDR3 bases: TGTGCCAGCAGTGGGTGGGGGCGCGGGCCCCAGCATTTT. Drawing the rest from reference TRBV2 and TRBJ1-5, the complete variable domain is EPEVTQTPSHQVTQMGQEVILRCVPISNHLYFYWYRQILGQKVEFLVSFYNNEISEKSEIFDDQFSVERPDGSNFTLKIRSTKLEDSAMYFCASSGWGRGPQHFGDGTRLSIL.

The chain joins TRBV20-1 to TRBJ2-7, with 9 bases identical to TRBD2. The CDR3 spans 14 residues. The V segment lost 8 bases and the J segment 4 bases; nucleotides outside the gene matches: 12. Germline assignment: CDR1 DFQATT and CDR2 SNEGSKA (reference sequence). The CDR3: CSPYGRLAGYEQYF. The CDR3 bases are TGCAGTCCCTACGGCCGCCTAGCGGGGTACGAGCAGTACTTC.

This chain links TRBV29-1 with TRBJ2-5; no clear D. This CDR3 has 12 amino acids. V was shortened by 7 bases and J by 7 bases, with 16 bases between the two germline ends. Germline V gene sequence: CDR1 SQVTM, CDR2 ANQGSEA. CDR3 residues: CSGLVALGTQYF. The CDR3 bases are TGCAGCGGGTTGGTGGCCCTGGGGACCCAGTACTTC.

Of note for this clonotype: Since no conserved phenylalanine or tryptophan closes the CDR3, a read error is the likely cause. This rearrangement joins TRBV20-1 to TRBJ2-3, with 9 bases lining up with TRBD2. The germline gives CDR1 DFQATT, CDR2 SNEGSKA (reference sequence). V dropped 1 base and J dropped 5; count of bases not matched to a gene: 7. There are 15 residues in the CDR3. CDR3 region: CSARGCSGRGDTQYL. CDR3 nucleotides: TGCAGTGCTAGAGGGTGTAGCGGGAGAGGAGATACGCAGTATCTT.

The rearrangement uses TRBV10-1 and TRBJ1-1, with D unresolved. CDR1 is WNHNN and CDR2 is SYGVQD in the germline V gene (reference sequence). Trimming left V 0 bases short and J 7 bases short, with 9 bases between. This CDR3 spans 13 amino acids. CDR3 sequence: CASSESNTGEAFF. Written as DNA, the CDR3 is TGCGCCAGCAGTGAGTCGAATACGGGTGAAGCTTTCTTT.